The clone carrying this T cell receptor beta chain was seen repeatedly, ten times or more. Its specificity is not known. This entry belongs to a study of T cells after yellow fever vaccination. Study as a whole: Preparation of the low-cell-number fractions used SMART-Seq v4 Ultra Low Input. Study results and caveats: Most clones from primary vaccination were detected again post-booster (almost 98% CD4, roughly 91% CD8). A small share of clonotypes appeared in both CD4 and CD8 compartments.

TCR cDNA was made by 5'RACE template switching, adding a universal primer site and UMIs. TCRdb redid the calling of the 5' RACE reads with MiXCR, one entry per CDR3 protein. The sample has about 550,000 distinct CDR3 sequences, 15% to 20% seen once. This CDR3 comprises 15 residues. Germline lookup yields CDR1 LGHNA and CDR2 YNFKEQ. The V gene lost 4 bases and the J gene lost 2 bases, with 14 bases spanning the gap. The sample was PBMCs, taken 15 days after the yellow fever booster vaccination. The TCR was taken from a man younger than 45 who received the YFV17D yellow fever vaccine. The chain recombines TRBV4-2 with TRBJ1-1; D remains unclear. CDR3 DNA sequence: TGTGCCAGCAGCCGAGACCCGACGGTAAACACTGAAGCTTTCTTT. This sequence encodes CASSRDPTVNTEAFF.